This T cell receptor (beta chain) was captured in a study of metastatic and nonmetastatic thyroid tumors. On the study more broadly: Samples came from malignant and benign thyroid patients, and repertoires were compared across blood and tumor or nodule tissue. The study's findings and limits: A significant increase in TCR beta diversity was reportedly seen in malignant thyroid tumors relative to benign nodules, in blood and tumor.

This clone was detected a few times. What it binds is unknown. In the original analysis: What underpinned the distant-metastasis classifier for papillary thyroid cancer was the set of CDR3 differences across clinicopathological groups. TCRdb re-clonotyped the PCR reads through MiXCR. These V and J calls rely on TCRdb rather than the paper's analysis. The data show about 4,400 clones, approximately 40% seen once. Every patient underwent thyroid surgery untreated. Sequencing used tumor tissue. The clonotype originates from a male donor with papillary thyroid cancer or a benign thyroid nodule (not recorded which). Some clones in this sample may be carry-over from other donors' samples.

This chain's CDR3 is CASRGDGRSPLHF. The DNA of the CDR3 is TGTGCCAGCAGGGGGGATGGACGGTCACCCCTCCACTTT. This chain connects TRBV2 to TRBJ1-6, with D possibly being TRBD1 (5 bases). Looked up from germline, CDR1 is SNHLY and CDR2 is FYNNEI. The CDR3 spans 13 residues. V was trimmed by 6 bases and J by 10 bases, leaving 13 bases between them.